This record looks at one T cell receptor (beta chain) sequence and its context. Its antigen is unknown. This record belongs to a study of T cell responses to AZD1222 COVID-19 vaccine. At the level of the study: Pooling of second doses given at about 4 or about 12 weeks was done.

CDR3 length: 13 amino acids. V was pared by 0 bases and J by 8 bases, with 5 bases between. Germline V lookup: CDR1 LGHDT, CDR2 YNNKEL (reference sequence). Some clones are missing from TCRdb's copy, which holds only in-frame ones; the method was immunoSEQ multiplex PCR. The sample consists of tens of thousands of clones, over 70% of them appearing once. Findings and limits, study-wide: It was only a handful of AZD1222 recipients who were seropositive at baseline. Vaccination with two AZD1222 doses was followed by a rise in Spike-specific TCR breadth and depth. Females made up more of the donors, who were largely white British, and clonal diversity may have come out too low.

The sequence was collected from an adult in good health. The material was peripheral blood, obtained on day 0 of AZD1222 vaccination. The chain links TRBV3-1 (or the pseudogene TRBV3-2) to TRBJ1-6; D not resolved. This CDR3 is CASSQEPHSPLHF. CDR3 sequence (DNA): TGTGCCAGCAGCCAAGAGCCGCATTCACCCCTCCACTTT.